The 26 T cell receptor beta chains in this list originate from one sample, sequenced in a study of T cell responses to AZD1222 COVID-19 vaccine. Sequencing was performed with immunoSEQ multiplex PCR; in TCRdb, only in-frame clones are kept and a portion is missing. The sample shows just under 150,000 clones, 86% of them seen only once. The sequencing here drew on peripheral blood, taken 28 days after the second AZD1222 dose. Source of these receptors: an adult who received the AZD1222 COVID-19 vaccine.

The chain employs TRBV4-1 and TRBJ1-3; D is possibly TRBD1 (6 bases). The germline CDR1 and CDR2 sequences are MGHRA and YSYEKL. V was pared by 3 bases and J by 0 bases, with 12 bases between. This CDR3 contains 16 residues. CDR3 residues: CASSQGGGTSGNTIYF. In DNA, the CDR3 is TGCGCCAGCAGCCAGGGGGGCGGGACCTCTGGAAACACCATATATTTT.

This rearrangement joins TRBV30 to TRBJ1-5, with D perhaps matching TRBD1 (6 bases). Germline values: CDR1 GTSNPN, CDR2 SVGIG (reference sequence). Trimming shortened V by 0 bases and J by 7 bases, and 19 bases separated the two germline ends. The CDR3 consists of 16 residues. CDR3 sequence reads: CAWSVTGGRGRQPQHF. The CDR3 bases are TGTGCCTGGAGTGTGACCGGGGGGAGGGGGAGGCAGCCCCAGCATTTT.

The chain uses TRBV12-5 and TRBJ2-5, with 12 bases matching TRBD2. V dropped 1 base and J dropped 5; count of bases not matched to a gene: 11. In germline, CDR1 is LGHNT, CDR2 FRNRAP. The CDR3 has 18 amino acids. The CDR3 DNA is TGTGCTAGTGGTTTGGGCCTAGCGGGAGGGGCTTCACGGGAGACCCAGTACTTC. Its translation: CASGLGLAGGASRETQYF. Drawing the rest from reference TRBV12-5 and TRBJ2-5, the complete variable domain is DARVTQTPRHKVTEMGQEVTMRCQPILGHNTVFWYRQTMMQGLELLAYFRNRAPLDDSGMPKDRFSAEMPDATLATLKIQPSEPRDSAVYFCASGLGLAGGASRETQYFGPGTRLLVL.

The chain joins TRBV5-5 to TRBJ1-1; TRBD1 agrees at 9 bases. The CDR3 extends over 14 amino acids. Germline trimming cut 4 bases from V and 5 bases from J; bases unmatched to any gene: 6. Germline-derived CDR1 and CDR2 are SGHKS and YYEKEE (reference sequence). The CDR3 loop is CASSGQGRETEAFF. The DNA for the CDR3 is TGTGCCAGCAGCGGACAGGGGAGAGAGACTGAAGCTTTCTTT.

The chain couples TRBV10-2 to TRBJ2-1; possible D gene TRBD1, 5 bases. The CDR3 spans 14 residues. V gave up 6 bases and J gave up 4 bases, with 13 bases separating them. CDR1 and CDR2 from the germline V gene are WSHSY and SAAADI. For the CDR3, the DNA is TGCGCCAGCAGCAGGGCACAGATATACAATGAGCAGTTCTTC. Protein: CASSRAQIYNEQFF.

This rearrangement joins TRBV24-1 to TRBJ2-1; 7 positions match TRBD2. The length of the CDR3 is 15 residues. J was trimmed by 4 bases and V by 4 bases; bases with no gene match: 6. Per the germline V gene, CDR1 is KGHDR and CDR2 is SFDVKD. CDR3 in DNA: TGTGCCACCAGTGAGGGCGGGAGCGGTTACAATGAGCAGTTCTTC. Its protein is CATSEGGSGYNEQFF.

In this sample, this clone turned up once. This chain connects TRBV9 to TRBJ1-1, with a tentative D call TRBD1 (6 bases). The CDR3 is 14 amino acids. Between the trimmed V and J ends, which lost 3 bases and 3 bases, there was a span of 12 bases. Germline V gives CDR1 SGDLS, CDR2 YYNGEE. The CDR3 sequence: CASSAGTLDTEAFF. As DNA, the CDR3 is TGTGCCAGCAGCGCCGGGACACTCGACACTGAAGCTTTCTTT.

V usage is TRBV7-8 and J usage is TRBJ2-1; 7 bases match TRBD2. The CDR3 sequence is 14 residues long. Losses at the gene ends were 5 bases for V and 10 bases for J; bases not matched to a gene: 11. Germline V gives CDR1 SGHVS, CDR2 FQNEAQ. This chain's CDR3 is CASSLGLVRREQFF. The CDR3, as DNA: TGTGCCAGCAGCCTCGGACTAGTTCGCAGGGAGCAGTTCTTC.

This clone was detected only a few times. V gene TRBV27 combines with J gene TRBJ2-1; TRBD2 is a possible D gene (5 bases). The CDR3 runs 17 residues. The germline V and J ends were trimmed by 3 bases and 3 bases, with 18 bases remaining between them. Per germline, CDR1 MNHEY and CDR2 SMNVEV (reference sequence). CDR3: CASSFLGSGGYYNEQFF. The CDR3 DNA is TGTGCCAGCAGTTTCCTAGGCTCCGGCGGGTACTACAATGAGCAGTTCTTC.

The CDR3 nucleotides read TGTGCCAGCTCCAACGCCGAAGTCTTAAATTCACCCCTCCACTTT. It encodes CASSNAEVLNSPLHF. The chain is built from TRBV18 and TRBJ1-6, with D unclear. The CDR3 contains 15 residues. Germline V gene lookup returns CDR1 KGHSH and CDR2 LQKENI. Between the trimmed V and J ends, which lost 6 bases and 7 bases, there was a span of 16 bases.

This clone came up once. Other DNA sequences of this sample code for an identical CDR3. This chain joins TRBV30 and TRBJ1-5; weak D call: TRBD1 (6 bases). The CDR3 runs 13 residues. Germline V CDR1 and CDR2: GTSNPN, SVGIG (reference sequence). V lost 1 base and J lost 4, with 8 bases in between. Here the CDR3 DNA reads TGTGCCTGGAGTGGGACAGCGAATCAGCCCCAGCATTTT. Its translation: CAWSGTANQPQHF.

The chain has TRBV7-6 and TRBJ1-5; tentatively, D is TRBD1 (5 bases). The V and J ends lost 1 base and 3 bases respectively, with 10 bases between them. In germline, CDR1 is SGHVS, CDR2 FNYEAQ. The CDR3 length is 15 residues. The CDR3 region has the DNA TGTGCCAGCAGCTTAGGGGGGGGAATCAATCAGCCCCAGCATTTT. Amino acid sequence: CASSLGGGINQPQHF.

The rearrangement uses TRBV5-1 and TRBJ2-3, with D unclear. The CDR3 is 15 residues long. The germline gives CDR1 SGHRS, CDR2 YFSETQ. Trimming shortened V by 6 bases and J by 0 bases, and 14 bases separated the two germline ends. CDR3 protein: CASTPQNPSTDTQYF. DNA for the CDR3: TGCGCCAGCACCCCACAGAACCCTAGCACAGATACGCAGTATTTT.

The chain employs TRBV7-9 and TRBJ2-3, with TRBD1 matching over 8 bases. The germline V gene has CDR1 SEHNR and CDR2 FQNEAQ (reference sequence). J gave up 2 bases and V 5 bases, and 6 bases lay outside the gene matches. The CDR3 consists of 15 residues. The CDR3 nucleotides read TGTGCCAGCAGCGTGGGGACAGGCAACACAGATACGCAGTATTTT. Translated, it gives CASSVGTGNTDTQYF.

The rearrangement uses TRBV24-1 and TRBJ2-7; no firm D call. Trimming removed 9 bases from V and 2 bases from J, with 13 bases in between. The germline V gene encodes CDR1 KGHDR and CDR2 SFDVKD. The length of the CDR3 is 13 residues. This CDR3 reads CATEDPRTYEQYF. In DNA form, the CDR3 reads TGTGCCACCGAGGATCCTCGCACCTACGAGCAGTACTTC.

V is TRBV10-3 and J is TRBJ1-1; D ambiguous. The CDR3 totals 13 residues. V was pared by 7 bases and J by 3 bases, with 12 bases between. Germline loops: CDR1 ENHRY, CDR2 SYGVKD. The CDR3 region has the DNA TGTGCCATCAAGGAGGGAATGGACACTGAAGCTTTCTTT. Translated: CAIKEGMDTEAFF.

The chain employs TRBV27 and TRBJ2-7; 8 nucleotides line up with TRBD1. The trim removed 5 bases at V and 1 base at J, leaving 4 bases unmatched. CDR3 length: 14 residues. Per germline, CDR1 MNHEY and CDR2 SMNVEV (reference sequence). DNA for the CDR3: TGTGCCAGCAGTAGCGGACAGGGATCCTACGAGCAGTACTTC. Its protein is CASSSGQGSYEQYF.

The chain joins TRBV20-1 to TRBJ2-7; the match to TRBD1 covers 10 bases. The junction had 7 bases not matched to a gene; V was cut back by 5 bases and J by 3 bases. The CDR3 runs to 14 residues. The V gene's germline CDR1 is DFQATT and CDR2 SNEGSKA (reference sequence). CDR3 sequence: CSAGGGTGDYEQYF. CDR3 coding DNA: TGCAGTGCTGGTGGGGGGACAGGGGACTACGAGCAGTACTTC.

The gene calls are TRBV2 and TRBJ2-7, with a weak D call TRBD2 (6 bases). CDR3 length: 12 amino acids. V dropped 10 bases and J dropped 2 bases, with 12 bases sitting between them. CDR1 and CDR2 from the germline V gene are SNHLY and FYNNEI. The CDR3 DNA reads TGTGCCACCGGCGGGAACGCCTACGAGCAGTACTTC. This codes for CATGGNAYEQYF.

The chain joins TRBV5-1 to TRBJ2-1; weak D call: TRBD1 (6 bases). This CDR3 is built from 13 residues. V lost 5 bases and J 7 bases, leaving 13 bases between the germline ends. CDR1 is SGHRS and CDR2 is YFSETQ in the germline V gene. The CDR3 DNA reads TGCGCCAGCAGGCCAGGGGAACAGAATGAGCAGTTCTTC. It yields the protein CASRPGEQNEQFF.

The chain employs TRBV30 and TRBJ1-1; weak D call: TRBD1 (5 bases). With 5 bases removed from V and 10 bases from J, the gap between germline ends came to 20 bases. The V gene's germline CDR1 is GTSNPN and CDR2 SVGIG (reference sequence). The CDR3 totals 13 residues. The CDR3 here is CAWGGWGESRAFF. CDR3 nucleotide sequence: TGTGCCTGGGGGGGGTGGGGAGAATCTAGAGCTTTCTTT.

The genes are TRBV6-5 and TRBJ2-7; 10 bases map to TRBD1. V was pared by 0 bases and J by 6 bases, with 8 bases of the junction left unmatched. CDR1 MNHEY and CDR2 SVGAGI come from the germline V gene. There are 16 residues in the CDR3. This CDR3 is CASSYSGTGVTAEQYF. The DNA of the CDR3 is TGTGCCAGCAGTTACTCGGGGACAGGGGTCACTGCCGAGCAGTACTTC.

This clone appeared once. The chain joins TRBV19 to TRBJ1-2, with no clear D. Per germline, CDR1 LNHDA and CDR2 SQIVND (reference sequence). This CDR3 is built from 14 residues. V was pared by 3 bases and J by 3 bases, with 11 bases between. The chain's CDR3 is CASSIVSVDYGYTF. The CDR3 DNA is TGTGCCAGTAGTATCGTGAGCGTTGACTATGGCTACACCTTC.

This chain connects TRBV10-3 to TRBJ1-3, with 7 nucleotides matching TRBD1. The CDR3 covers 14 residues. V trimming: 5 bases; J trimming: 2 bases; junction bases outside the gene matches: 3. The germline CDR1 and CDR2 sequences are ENHRY and SYGVKD. Here the CDR3 reads CAISLQGAGNTIYF. The CDR3 bases are TGTGCCATCAGTCTCCAGGGGGCTGGAAACACCATATATTTT.

The chain uses TRBV11-2 and TRBJ2-1, with no clear D. The CDR3 sequence is 14 residues long. The V end was cut by 1 base, the J end by 0 bases, with 4 bases between. Germline V lookup: CDR1 SGHAT, CDR2 FQNNGV. The chain's CDR3 is CASSLGSSYNEQFF. The CDR3 DNA reads as TGTGCCAGCAGCTTAGGGAGCTCCTACAATGAGCAGTTCTTC.

This clone was seen ten or more times. The chain uses TRBV12-3 or TRBV12-4 and TRBJ2-7; no clear D. CDR3 length equals 12 residues. V was clipped by 6 bases and J by 0 bases, with 6 bases between them. The CDR3 DNA is TGTGCCAGCAGCCACAGCTCCTACGAGCAGTACTTC. Protein product: CASSHSSYEQYF.